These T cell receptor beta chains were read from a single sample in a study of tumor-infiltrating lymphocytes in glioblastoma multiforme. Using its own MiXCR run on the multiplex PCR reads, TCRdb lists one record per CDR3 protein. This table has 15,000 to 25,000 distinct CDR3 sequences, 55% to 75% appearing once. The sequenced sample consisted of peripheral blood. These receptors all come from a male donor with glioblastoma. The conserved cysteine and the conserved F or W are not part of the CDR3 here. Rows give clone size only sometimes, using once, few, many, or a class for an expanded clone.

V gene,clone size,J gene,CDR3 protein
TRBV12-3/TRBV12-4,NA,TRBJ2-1,ASSFAGNEQF
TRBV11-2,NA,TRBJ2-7,ASSLARHPWGVHEQY
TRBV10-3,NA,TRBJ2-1,AISATSGTEQF
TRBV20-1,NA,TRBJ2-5,SAHWGETQY
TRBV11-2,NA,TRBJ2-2,ASSLGVPGSCF
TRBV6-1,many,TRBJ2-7,ASSYYEQY
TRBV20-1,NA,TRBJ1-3,SARDLRQTGNTIY
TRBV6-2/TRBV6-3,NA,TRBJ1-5,ASSLRDEGRRSNQPQH
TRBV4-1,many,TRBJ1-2,ASSQDLAGVYGYT
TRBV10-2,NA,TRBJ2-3,ASSVDSGRAGDTQY
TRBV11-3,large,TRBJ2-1,ASSSWDVNEQF
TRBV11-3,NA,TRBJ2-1,ASSLVQGHNEQF
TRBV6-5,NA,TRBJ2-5,ASSYSGPEEETQY
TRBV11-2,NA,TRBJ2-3,TSSLRLAVTIDTQY
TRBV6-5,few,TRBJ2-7,ACHGGTAYEQY
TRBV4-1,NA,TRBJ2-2,ASSQETGLNTGELF
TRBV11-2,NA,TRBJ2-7,ASSPRWGRLAVGEQY
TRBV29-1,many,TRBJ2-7,SVVKTYEQY
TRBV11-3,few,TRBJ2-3,ASSLDLGGRDTQY
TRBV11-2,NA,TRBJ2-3,ASSHPQPQTQY
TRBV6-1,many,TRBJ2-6,ASLRQAGANVLT
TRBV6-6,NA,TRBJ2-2,AGRLGLHTGELF
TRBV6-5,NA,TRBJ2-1,ASRHSGGANEQF
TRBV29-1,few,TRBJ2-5,SVEGDRGRAETQY
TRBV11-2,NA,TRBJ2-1,ANSLSRCYEQF
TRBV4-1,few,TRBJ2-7,ASSQDPNIPYEQY
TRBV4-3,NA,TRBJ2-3,ASSQDRGGGTDTQY
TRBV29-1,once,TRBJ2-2,SAGTPTGELF
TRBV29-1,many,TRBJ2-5,SVLGLAEETQY
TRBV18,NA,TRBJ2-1,ASSPPTSGRKGNEQF
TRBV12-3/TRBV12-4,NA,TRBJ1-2,ASSLVVGTGYT
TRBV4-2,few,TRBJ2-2,ASSQGDSNTGELF
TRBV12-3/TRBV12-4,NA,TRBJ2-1,VSSFASGTDEQF
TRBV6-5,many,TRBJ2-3,ASRGLAGGFWDTQY
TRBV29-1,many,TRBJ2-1,SVDKMGTSGYYNEQF
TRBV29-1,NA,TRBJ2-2,SAREDTGELF
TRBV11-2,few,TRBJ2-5,ASSIPGGGQETQY
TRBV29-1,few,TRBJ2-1,SVRGGLYNEQF
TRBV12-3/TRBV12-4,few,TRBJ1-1,VSSFQRKAF
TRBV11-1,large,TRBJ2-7,ASSPPRFNYEQY
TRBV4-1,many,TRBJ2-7,ASSQKSSYEQY
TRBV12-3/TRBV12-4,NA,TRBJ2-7,ASRGTGAQY
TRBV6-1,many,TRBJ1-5,ASSTPQWSNQPQH
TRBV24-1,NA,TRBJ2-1,ATSDSEGLSHEQL
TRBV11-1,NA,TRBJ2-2,SNSPGVTAELF
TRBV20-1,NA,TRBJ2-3,SAREYIGVGTQY
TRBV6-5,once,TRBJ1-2,ASSYFGVQWYGYT
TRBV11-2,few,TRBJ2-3,ASSLGLAGGLSTDTQY
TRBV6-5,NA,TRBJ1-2,VSSHPTTDGCT
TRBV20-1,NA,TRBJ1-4,SAEGNEKLF
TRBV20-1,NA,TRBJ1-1,SARGTANTEAF
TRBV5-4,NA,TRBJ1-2,ASSRGSEAYGYT
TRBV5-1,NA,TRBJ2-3,ASSAGLAGTSTDTQY
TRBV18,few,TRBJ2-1,ASSLRDSKDEQF
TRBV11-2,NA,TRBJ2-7,ASSQSGTGDDEQY
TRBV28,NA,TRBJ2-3,ASSSLSVVASTGTQY
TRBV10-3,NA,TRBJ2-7,AISGGPTSYEQY